This T cell receptor beta chain was identified in a study of T cells after yellow fever vaccination. Study in general: Those fractions that held only low numbers of cells were prepared using the SMART-Seq v4 Ultra Low Input RNA kit. Overall study results and limits: A small share of clonotypes appeared in both CD4 and CD8 compartments.

Trimming shortened V by 7 bases and J by 0 bases, and 7 bases separated the two germline ends. Germline CDR1 is SNHLY and CDR2 is FYNNEI. This CDR3 is 12 amino acids long. MiXCR was run by TCRdb on the 5' RACE reads, yielding one entry per CDR3 protein. The sample lists approximately 85,000 distinct CDR3 sequences, less than 15% seen once, with roughly 25% in the top ten. This clonotype was picked up a small number of times. Sequenced material: CD8+ T cells not binding an NS4B(214-222) dextramer, sorted from PBMCs, taken around 3 weeks after the first yellow fever vaccination. This chain links TRBV2 with TRBJ2-7, with a possible D match to TRBD1 (6 bases). The TCR was taken from a man younger than 35 who received the YFV17D yellow fever vaccine. CDR3 sequence: CASKGHSYEQYV. CDR3 bases: TGTGCCAGCAAGGGACACTCCTACGAGCAGTACGTC.